This record concerns one TCR beta chain sequence. The antigen remains undetermined. Sampled blood was obtained at baseline, cycle 4 day 1, and cycle 7 day 1. This record belongs to a study of OX40 agonist ivuxolimab in advanced cancers. Overall study context: Dose-escalation patients' cancers were hepatocellular carcinoma, melanoma, renal cell or head and neck cancer. Of the patients, three showed partial responses, one with hepatocellular carcinoma and two with cutaneous melanoma. Study-level findings and limits: By week 6 at 0.1 to 3.0 mg/kg, blood CD4+ and CD8+ T cells had expanded clonally.

TCRdb's copy holds only in-frame clones and misses some; the assay was immunoSEQ multiplex PCR. The sample gives approximately 68,000 clones, around 80% of which show up once; 6.5% to 7.5% is in the top ten. J lost 1 base, V lost 3 bases, and 4 bases had no gene match. CDR1 is MRHNA and CDR2 is SNTAGT in the germline V gene. CDR3 length equals 15 residues. This sequence was found in an adult with an advanced solid tumor such as melanoma, head and neck, liver or kidney cancer. The chain recombines TRBV6-4 with TRBJ2-3, with TRBD1 identical over 7 bases. The input for sequencing was CD4+ or CD8+ T cells sorted from blood, taken in a trial of the OX40 agonist ivuxolimab. This CDR3 reads CASSEQGHRTDTQYF. For the CDR3, the DNA is TGTGCCAGCAGTGAACAGGGGCACCGCACAGATACGCAGTATTTT.